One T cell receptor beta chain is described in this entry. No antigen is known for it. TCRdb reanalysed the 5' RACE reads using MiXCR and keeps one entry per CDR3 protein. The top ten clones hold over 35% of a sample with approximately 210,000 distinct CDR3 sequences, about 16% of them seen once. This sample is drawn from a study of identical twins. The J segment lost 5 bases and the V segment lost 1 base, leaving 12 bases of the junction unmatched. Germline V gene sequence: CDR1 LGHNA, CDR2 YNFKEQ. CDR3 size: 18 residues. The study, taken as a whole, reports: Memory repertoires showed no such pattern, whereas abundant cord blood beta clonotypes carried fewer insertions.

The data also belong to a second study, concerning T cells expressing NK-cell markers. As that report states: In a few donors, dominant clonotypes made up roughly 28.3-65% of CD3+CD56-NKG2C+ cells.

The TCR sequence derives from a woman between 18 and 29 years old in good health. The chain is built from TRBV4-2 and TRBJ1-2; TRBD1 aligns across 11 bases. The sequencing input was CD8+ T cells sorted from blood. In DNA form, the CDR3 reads TGTGCCAGCAGCCAAGTCTCCTTCTCGGGACAGGGGGTTTATGGCTACACCTTC. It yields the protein CASSQVSFSGQGVYGYTF.